The entry below gives a single TCR beta chain sequence along with its context. Antigen unknown. These data come from a study of siplizumab effects on memory and regulatory T cells. Study-wide points: Alloreactive sequences traceable to unstimulated CD4+ memory cells were significantly reduced by siplizumab. Roughly 80-96% of proliferating clones (CD4+ or CD8+) could not be assigned a naive or memory phenotype.

CDR3 length equals 13 residues. V shed 5 bases and J shed 8 bases, with 13 bases lying between them. Germline V gene data show CDR1 as SGHAT and CDR2 as FQNNGV. Assays examined about 100,000 TCR templates per sample. The method was immunoSEQ multiplex PCR; TCRdb's version includes in-frame clones alone and lacks a portion of them. The table includes roughly 100,000 clones, around 90% detected once. This sequence originates from a human donor in good health. The V call is TRBV11-2, the J call TRBJ2-1; D perhaps matches TRBD2 (5 bases). The source material was CD4+ T cells sorted from blood. In DNA, the CDR3 is TGTGCCAGCAGCCCGGCCGGGGTGCATGAGCAGTTCTTC. This gives the protein CASSPAGVHEQFF. The complete variable domain, with remaining parts taken from reference TRBV11-2 and TRBJ2-1, reads EAGVAQSPRYKIIEKRQSVAFWCNPISGHATLYWYQQILGQGPKLLIQFQNNGVVDDSQLPKDRFSAERLKGVDSTLKIQPAKLEDSAVYLCASSPAGVHEQFFGPGTRLTVL.